This T cell receptor (beta chain) was observed in a study of somatic mutations in cytotoxic T cells in rheumatoid arthritis. Study context: At nearly 100% purity, some V beta antibody-stained T-cell populations were flow-sorted, and these included V beta1+ cells that were sequenced for TCRB.

The repertoire was sequenced with immunoSEQ multiplex PCR; TCRdb's copy has only in-frame clones and lacks some. The sample consists of 15,000 to 20,000 clones, 82% of them appearing once. The CDR3 length is 15 residues. Germline assignment: CDR1 SNHLY and CDR2 FYNNEI. Between the trimmed V and J ends, which lost 7 bases and 1 base, there was a span of 16 bases. The chain links TRBV2 to TRBJ1-1; D is perhaps TRBD1 (5 bases). The TCR comes from an adult with rheumatoid arthritis. The sequenced sample was CD8+ T cells sorted from blood. This chain's CDR3 is CASIEQVGGNTEAFF. As DNA, the CDR3 is TGTGCCAGCATCGAACAGGTCGGGGGGAACACTGAAGCTTTCTTT.